The next 24 T cell receptor beta chains were all read from a single sample in a study of T cells after yellow fever vaccination. TCRdb re-analysed the 5' RACE reads in MiXCR, keeping a single row per CDR3 protein. The sample carries about 57,000 distinct CDR3 sequences, 7.4% recorded once. Sequences were derived from CD8+ T cells sorted from PBMCs, sampled 15 days after the yellow fever booster vaccination. All receptors come from a man under 40 who received the YFV17D yellow fever vaccine.

Details on this clonotype: This may be a read error: a much more frequent sequence differs by one nucleotide. The chain carries TRBV20-1 and TRBJ2-3; D is unresolved. This CDR3 is 14 amino acids long. From germline, CDR1 is DFQATT and CDR2 SNEGSKA (reference sequence). Trimming left V 8 bases short and J 0 bases short, with 15 bases between. CDR3: CSSNGLDSTDTQYF. DNA of the CDR3: TGCAGTTCGAACGGTTTAGATAGCACAGATACGCAGTATTTT.

There are many counts of this clonotype. J is TRBJ1-1 and V is TRBV21-1; no check of the table's D call, TRBD1, against the DNA was made. TRBV21-1 is termed a pseudogene. The CDR3 is made up of 13 amino acids. CDR3 loop: CASRPRKNTEAFF. The CDR3 nucleotides are TGTGCCAGCAGACCCCGGAAGAACACTGAAGCTTTCTTT.

This clonotype has ten or more counts. The chain couples TRBV2 to TRBJ2-1, with 9 bases fitting TRBD2. The CDR3 extends over 14 amino acids. Germline V gene lookup returns CDR1 SNHLY and CDR2 FYNNEI. V lost 8 bases and J lost 6; bases outside the gene matches: 8. The chain's CDR3 is CASDGGRGGNEQFF. The CDR3 DNA follows: TGTGCCAGCGATGGCGGGAGGGGAGGCAATGAGCAGTTCTTC.

This clonotype was seen many times. This chain joins TRBV10-3 and TRBJ2-7, with a possible D match to TRBD1 (6 bases). Germline V gene data show CDR1 as ENHRY and CDR2 as SYGVKD. The CDR3 extends over 12 amino acids. V lost 4 bases and J lost 2, with 6 bases in between. The CDR3 nucleotides read TGTGCCATCAGTGGGACAGCCTACGAGCAGTACTTC. Amino acids: CAISGTAYEQYF.

V and J are TRBV5-1 and TRBJ2-1; D is uncertain. Per the germline V gene, CDR1 is SGHRS and CDR2 is YFSETQ. Trimming cost V 0 bases and J 9 bases, with 4 bases left between them. This CDR3 has 11 amino acids. The CDR3 region has the DNA TGCGCCAGCAGCTTGGGCGTTGAGCAGTTCTTC. Its protein is CASSLGVEQFF.

This clonotype was recorded at least ten times. The chain recombines TRBV12-3 or TRBV12-4 with TRBJ1-1, with D perhaps TRBD1 (6 bases). V was cut by 9 bases and J by 1 base, with 9 bases left in between. This CDR3 has 12 residues. The CDR3 sequence is CASRTANTEAFF. CDR3 sequence (DNA): TGTGCCAGTAGGACAGCGAACACTGAAGCTTTCTTT.

At least ten counts were recorded for this clonotype. The chain combines TRBV20-1 with TRBJ2-1, with 11 bases fitting TRBD2. CDR3 size: 13 residues. Per germline, CDR1 DFQATT and CDR2 SNEGSKA (reference sequence). J lost 9 bases, V lost 5 bases, and 6 bases had no gene match. The CDR3 DNA reads TGCAGTGCTTTAGCGGGAGGGCCGGGTGAGCAGTTCTTC. This encodes CSALAGGPGEQFF.

The chain uses TRBV5-1 and TRBJ2-1, with TRBD2 matching over 9 bases. The V segment lost 4 bases and the J segment 8 bases; nucleotides outside the gene matches: 22. The CDR3 loop spans 19 amino acids. Germline V gives CDR1 SGHRS, CDR2 YFSETQ. The CDR3 DNA reads as TGCGCCAGCAGCCCCTCCCCTAGCGGGACTATCGGGGGCTTACATGAGCAGTTCTTC. Its translation is CASSPSPSGTIGGLHEQFF.

This clonotype was observed at least ten times. The gene calls are TRBV2 and TRBJ2-7; possible D gene TRBD2, 5 bases. CDR3 length equals 13 residues. With 9 bases removed from V and 3 bases from J, the gap between germline ends came to 15 bases. CDR1 and CDR2 (germline): SNHLY, FYNNEI. DNA of the CDR3: TGTGCCAGGGGCCCGGGAACCTTCTACGAGCAGTACTTC. Translated, it gives CARGPGTFYEQYF.

V and J are TRBV3-1 and TRBJ2-7; 7 bases match TRBD2. The V gene's germline CDR1 is LGHDT and CDR2 YNNKEL (reference sequence). The CDR3 is 16 residues long. V gave up 3 bases and J gave up 0 bases; unmatched junction bases: 8. This CDR3 reads CASSQGPSGSSYEQYF. The CDR3 DNA sequence: TGTGCCAGCAGCCAGGGCCCTAGCGGAAGCTCCTACGAGCAGTACTTC.

This clonotype was seen at least ten times. J is TRBJ2-7 and V is TRBV2, with 15 bases fitting TRBD2. Germline V gene data show CDR1 as SNHLY and CDR2 as FYNNEI. The ends lost 10 bases at V and 5 bases at J; junction bases unmatched: 9. The CDR3 is 15 amino acids. The CDR3, as DNA: TGTGCCATCCGGACTAGCGGGAGGGCCTTCCACGAGCAGTACTTC. Translation gives CAIRTSGRAFHEQYF.

In this sample, this clonotype turned up many times. This rearrangement joins TRBV29-1 to TRBJ2-1; D remains ambiguous. V was shortened by 6 bases and J by 2 bases, with 8 bases between the two germline ends. Germline V CDR1 and CDR2: SQVTM, ANQGSEA. The length of the CDR3 is 12 residues. The CDR3 coding sequence is TGCAGCGTGAGGACCACCTACAATGAGCAGTTCTTC. This codes for CSVRTTYNEQFF.

This clonotype was seen repeatedly, ten times or more. This chain links TRBV5-1 with TRBJ1-1; D remains unclear. Trimming removed 0 bases from V and 8 bases from J, with 8 bases in between. Germline lookup yields CDR1 SGHRS and CDR2 YFSETQ. The CDR3 has 12 residues. CDR3 loop: CASSLGPEEAFF. CDR3 sequence (DNA): TGCGCCAGCAGCTTGGGACCCGAGGAAGCTTTCTTT.

Of note for this clonotype: A much larger clonotype is one base distant, so this may be a read error. This chain connects TRBV7-2 to TRBJ2-3, with D unresolved. V was pared by 2 bases and J by 5 bases, with 11 bases between. The V gene's germline CDR1 is SGHTA and CDR2 FQGNSA. This CDR3 is 14 amino acids long. The chain's CDR3 is CASSLLPSKDTQYF. CDR3 nucleotides: TGTGCCAGCAGCTTACTTCCCTCCAAAGATACGCAGTATTTT.

This clonotype was observed at least ten times. The chain couples TRBV7-6 to TRBJ2-1; 8 bases line up with TRBD1. The CDR3 has 17 residues. The germline gives CDR1 SGHVS, CDR2 FNYEAQ. The V and J ends lost 2 bases and 1 base, in that order; junction bases with no gene match: 7. CDR3 sequence: CASSLKTGTGSYNEQFF. The CDR3, as DNA: TGTGCCAGCAGCTTAAAAACCGGGACAGGATCCTACAATGAGCAGTTCTTC.

This clonotype was counted at least ten times. V gene TRBV12-3 or TRBV12-4 combines with J gene TRBJ2-7, with TRBD1 matching over 9 bases. This CDR3 comprises 12 residues. With 10 bases clipped from V and 2 bases from J, the junction kept 3 bases outside the gene matches. CDR3 DNA: TGTGCCACGGGACAGGGTGCCTACGAGCAGTACTTC. Translated: CATGQGAYEQYF.

This clonotype came up many times. This chain links TRBV28 with TRBJ1-1; TRBD1 is a possible D gene (6 bases). CDR1 and CDR2 from the germline V gene are MDHEN and SYDVKM. Trimming stripped 1 base from V and 5 bases from J, with 14 bases between. CDR3 length: 15 amino acids. CDR3 nucleotide sequence: TGTGCCAGCAGTTTATTTATGGGGGCGGTGACTGAAGCTTTCTTT. It translates to CASSLFMGAVTEAFF.

This clonotype occurred many times. The gene calls are TRBV4-3 and TRBJ2-2; D not certain. This CDR3 region has 14 residues. V lost 0 bases, J lost 7 bases, and 9 bases lay in between. From germline, CDR1 is LGHNA and CDR2 YSLEER. CDR3 in DNA: TGCGCCAGCAGCCAAGATTTGGGAATCGGGGAGCTGTTTTTT. It encodes CASSQDLGIGELFF.

This clonotype was detected many times. This chain links TRBV6-1 with TRBJ2-5; 7 positions match TRBD2. The trim removed 5 bases at V and 5 bases at J, leaving 11 bases unmatched. Germline CDR1 and CDR2: MNHNS and SASEGT. The CDR3 sequence is 15 residues long. In DNA, the CDR3 is TGTGCCAGCAGTCCCAGAGCGCGGGAGATTGAGACCCAGTACTTC. This translates into CASSPRAREIETQYF.

Regarding this clonotype: With a much larger clone just one base away, this may be a read error. This chain links TRBV7-2 with TRBJ2-1, with 12 positions matching TRBD2. The V segment lost 5 bases and the J segment 8 bases; nucleotides outside the gene matches: 13. In germline, CDR1 is SGHTA, CDR2 FQGNSA. This CDR3 has 17 residues. CDR3 loop: CASSARLAGVGSYEQFF. In DNA form, the CDR3 reads TGTGCCAGCAGCGCCCGACTAGCGGGAGTTGGATCCTATGAGCAGTTCTTC.

At least ten counts were recorded for this clonotype. The chain recombines TRBV6-5 with TRBJ1-2; D unresolved. V dropped 2 bases and J dropped 5 bases, with 12 bases sitting between them. This CDR3 region has 14 residues. Per germline, CDR1 MNHEY and CDR2 SVGAGI. The CDR3 region has the DNA TGTGCCAGCAGTTACGTGCGATCGGGGTATGGCTACACCTTC. Translated: CASSYVRSGYGYTF.

In this sample, this clonotype turned up many times. The rearrangement joins TRBV20-1 to TRBJ2-1, with a possible D match to TRBD2 (6 bases). From germline, CDR1 is DFQATT and CDR2 SNEGSKA (reference sequence). V was shortened by 6 bases and J by 6 bases, with 21 bases between the two germline ends. The CDR3 extends over 15 amino acids. The chain's CDR3 is CSAGSSGALVNEQFF. The CDR3 DNA reads as TGCAGTGCCGGGAGTTCTGGGGCTTTAGTCAATGAGCAGTTCTTC.

This clonotype appeared many times. The chain carries TRBV29-1 and TRBJ1-2; 7 nucleotides line up with TRBD1. The trim removed 6 bases at V and 2 bases at J, leaving 6 bases unmatched. This CDR3 comprises 13 residues. Germline V gives CDR1 SQVTM, CDR2 ANQGSEA. This chain's CDR3 is CSVPTQGNYGYTF. The CDR3 DNA sequence: TGCAGCGTACCCACACAGGGGAACTATGGCTACACCTTC. Variable domain in full (rest from reference TRBV29-1 and TRBJ1-2): SAVISQKPSRDICQRGTSLTIQCQVDSQVTMMFWYRQQPGQSLTLIATANQGSEATYESGFVIDKFPISRPNLTFSTLTVSNMSPEDSSIYLCSVPTQGNYGYTFGSGTRLTVV.

A note on this clonotype: Being one base from a much bigger clone, this may be a read error. The gene calls are TRBV20-1 and TRBJ1-5, with no clear D. The CDR3 loop spans 14 amino acids. Per the germline V gene, CDR1 is DFQATT and CDR2 is SNEGSKA (reference sequence). Trimming shortened V by 3 bases and J by 3 bases, and 12 bases separated the two germline ends. CDR3 sequence: CSARRTHVNQPQHF. In nucleotides, the CDR3 is TGCAGTGCTAGGCGCACCCATGTCAATCAGCCCCAGCATTTT.